This T cell receptor beta chain emerged from a study of CD8 T cells in ankylosing spondylitis. Germline values: CDR1 DFQATT, CDR2 SNEGSKA (reference sequence). This CDR3 has 14 amino acids. V shed 3 bases and J shed 2 bases, with 13 bases lying between them. Study-level results: Matched ankylosing spondylitis synovial fluid reportedly contained a significantly enriched population of disease-linked clones. It appeared that ankylosing spondylitis blood was characterized by a TCR beta motif of several highly homologous variants. CD8+ by phenotype, disease-linked clones were relatively rare in peripheral blood.

Ten or more counts support this clonotype. Its target is not known. Libraries of TCR beta came from quantitative 5'-RACE with molecular barcodes. TCRdb re-analysed the 5' RACE reads in MiXCR, keeping a single row per CDR3 protein. The sample lists fewer than 50,000 distinct CDR3 sequences, about 10% occurring once. The clonotype comes from a male donor with ankylosing spondylitis or in good health (not recorded which). Sequencing was carried out using blood, either unsorted or a sorted T cell fraction (not recorded which). V gene TRBV20-1 combines with J gene TRBJ1-1, with D maybe TRBD1 (5 bases). This CDR3 reads CSASLGGGNTEAFF. The CDR3 bases are TGCAGTGCTAGCTTGGGCGGGGGAAACACTGAAGCTTTCTTT.